A single sample gave rise to the 2 T cell receptor beta chains below, sequenced in a study of shared clonotypes between healthy human individuals. Method: immunoSEQ multiplex PCR; TCRdb's copy keeps in-frame clones and lacks some. This sample has roughly 1,600,000 clones; just under 99% occur once, and the top ten carry 0.36%. Specimen: naive CD4+ T cells sorted from blood. Sample subset: CD45RA+ positively selected. All receptors derive from a man aged 30-40 years in good health.

The chain recombines TRBV30 with TRBJ2-3, with 11 bases identical to TRBD2. This CDR3 region has 14 residues. The J segment lost 10 bases and the V segment lost 2 bases, leaving 8 bases of the junction unmatched. The germline V gene encodes CDR1 GTSNPN and CDR2 SVGIG (reference sequence). In DNA, the CDR3 is TGTGCCTGGAGTCCGTTAGCGGGAGGGCCATCGCAGTATTTT. As protein: CAWSPLAGGPSQYF.

The rearrangement links TRBV7-9 to TRBJ1-2; the D is unclear. Germline assignment: CDR1 SEHNR and CDR2 FQNEAQ (reference sequence). Trimming took 5 bases from V and 5 from J, leaving 15 bases between them. The CDR3 spans 14 residues. The CDR3 nucleotides are TGTGCCAGCAGCGTGGACGGAGAACTATATGGCTACACCTTC. Translated, it gives CASSVDGELYGYTF.